One and the same sample provided the 17 T cell receptor beta chains below, sequenced in a study of cytomegalovirus exposure and HLA in healthy donors. 60 Vbeta and 13 Jbeta primers were used in PCR. TCRdb keeps only in-frame clones here, not all; method: immunoSEQ multiplex PCR. The sample table sets out over 45,000 clones. Sequencing input: PBMCs. The source of these receptors is a woman aged 18-30 years in good health and CMV-seronegative.

The chain joins TRBV5-5 to TRBJ1-6; possible D gene TRBD1, 6 bases. Looked up from germline, CDR1 is SGHKS and CDR2 is YYEKEE (reference sequence). The CDR3 totals 15 residues. V lost 0 bases and J 9 bases, leaving 13 bases between the germline ends. The CDR3 nucleotides are TGTGCCAGCAGCTTGGCGGGGGGGCGGGCTTCACCCCTCCACTTT. As protein: CASSLAGGRASPLHF.

The genes are TRBV19 and TRBJ1-2, with 8 bases fitting TRBD1. The V gene end was trimmed by 1 base and the J gene end by 4 bases; junction bases not matched to a gene: 5. Germline CDR1 LNHDA, CDR2 SQIVND (reference sequence). The CDR3 loop spans 15 amino acids. In DNA, the CDR3 is TGTGCCAGTAGTATAGCCTCAGGGGGCGGCTATGGCTACACCTTC. This codes for CASSIASGGGYGYTF.

The V call is TRBV5-1, the J call TRBJ2-5; 13 nucleotides line up with TRBD2. The CDR3 contains 16 residues. V was pared by 1 base and J by 4 bases, with 4 bases of the junction left unmatched. CDR1 SGHRS and CDR2 YFSETQ come from the germline V gene. In DNA, the CDR3 is TGCGCCAGCAGCTTGCGACTAGCGGGAGGTGGAGAGACCCAGTACTTC. Its translation: CASSLRLAGGGETQYF.

The chain is built from TRBV12-5 and TRBJ1-4; maybe TRBD1 (6 bases). From germline, CDR1 is LGHNT and CDR2 FRNRAP. The CDR3 loop spans 15 amino acids. With 7 bases removed from V and 8 bases from J, the gap between germline ends came to 20 bases. CDR3 coding DNA: TGTGCTAGTGCCGACGCGGACAGAGGGCACGAAAAACTGTTTTTT. Translation: CASADADRGHEKLFF.

The rearrangement joins TRBV2 to TRBJ2-3; 11 bases align to TRBD2. Trimming took 1 base from V and 6 from J; bases not matched to a gene: 6. The CDR3 has 16 residues. CDR1 is SNHLY, CDR2 FYNNEI, per germline. The CDR3 reads CASSEVLAGGGDTQYF. Here the CDR3 DNA reads TGTGCCAGCAGTGAAGTCCTAGCGGGAGGTGGTGATACGCAGTATTTT. Combining the CDR3 with reference TRBV2 and TRBJ2-3 gives the whole variable domain EPEVTQTPSHQVTQMGQEVILRCVPISNHLYFYWYRQILGQKVEFLVSFYNNEISEKSEIFDDQFSVERPDGSNFTLKIRSTKLEDSAMYFCASSEVLAGGGDTQYFGPGTRLTVL.

The J gene is TRBJ2-7, the V gene TRBV6-1; tentative D call: TRBD1 (6 bases). V was trimmed by 6 bases and J by 7 bases, leaving 16 bases between them. Germline values: CDR1 MNHNS, CDR2 SASEGT. The CDR3 consists of 13 residues. CDR3 coding DNA: TGTGCCAGCAGCCGTAGGGGGTCTCTGGAGCAGTACTTC. Protein sequence: CASSRRGSLEQYF.

CDR3 protein: CASSLDPLSDTQYF. The CDR3 nucleotides read TGCGCCAGCAGCCTAGACCCCCTATCAGATACGCAGTATTTT. This chain uses TRBV4-1 with TRBJ2-3; D is uncertain. The CDR3 length is 14 residues. V lost 4 bases, J lost 4 bases, and 12 bases lay in between. Germline V CDR1 and CDR2: MGHRA, YSYEKL.

J is TRBJ1-3 and V is TRBV7-9; D is perhaps TRBD1 (5 bases). The CDR3 consists of 16 residues. The ends were cut back, 0 bases at V and 0 bases at J, with 9 bases in the middle. Germline loops: CDR1 SEHNR, CDR2 FQNEAQ (reference sequence). CDR3 in amino acids: CASSLARGSSGNTIYF. The CDR3 DNA sequence: TGTGCCAGCAGCTTAGCGCGGGGGAGCTCTGGAAACACCATATATTTT.

J is TRBJ1-3 and V is TRBV6-5, with unresolved D. Trimming left V 6 bases short and J 2 bases short, with 11 bases between. Germline values: CDR1 MNHEY, CDR2 SVGAGI. The CDR3 length is 14 residues. The CDR3 DNA is TGTGCCAGCAGACGAACTCTTGCTGGAAACACCATATATTTT. Translated: CASRRTLAGNTIYF.

The CDR3 sequence: CASSLPGTGGNGYTF. The CDR3 nucleotides are TGTGCCAGCAGTTTGCCCGGGACAGGGGGCAATGGCTACACCTTC. The J gene is TRBJ1-2, the V gene TRBV6-6, with TRBD1 matching over 12 bases. The CDR3 contains 15 residues. Losses at the gene ends were 4 bases for V and 6 bases for J; bases not matched to a gene: 6. Per the germline V gene, CDR1 is MNHNY and CDR2 is SVGAGI (reference sequence).

CDR3 region: CASSSYLTGWESNQPQHF. In nucleotides, the CDR3 is TGCGCCAGCAGCTCTTACTTGACAGGGTGGGAAAGCAATCAGCCCCAGCATTTT. This sequence joins TRBV4-1 and TRBJ1-5; 7 positions match TRBD1. J gave up 1 base and V 5 bases, and 14 bases lay outside the gene matches. The CDR3 runs to 18 residues. Looked up from germline, CDR1 is MGHRA and CDR2 is YSYEKL.

This chain uses TRBV5-6 with TRBJ2-7; a possible D gene is TRBD2 (6 bases). The V and J ends lost 4 bases and 3 bases respectively, with 17 bases between them. Germline V CDR1 and CDR2: SGHDT, YYEEEE. The CDR3 consists of 15 residues. CDR3 amino acids: CASSPEGRPYYEQYF. CDR3 sequence (DNA): TGTGCCAGCAGCCCGGAGGGCCGGCCGTACTACGAGCAGTACTTC.

This clone counts as medium-sized by frequency. The chain carries TRBV6-1 and TRBJ2-1; 8 bases align to TRBD2. Germline V gene lookup returns CDR1 MNHNS and CDR2 SASEGT. This CDR3 comprises 15 residues. J was trimmed by 5 bases and V by 3 bases; bases with no gene match: 6. CDR3 DNA sequence: TGTGCCAGCAGTGAGGCGGGGGGCGAAGACAATGAGCAGTTCTTC. Protein product: CASSEAGGEDNEQFF.

The chain uses TRBV6-1 and TRBJ2-7, with 8 bases matching TRBD2. Germline CDR1 is MNHNS and CDR2 is SASEGT. The CDR3 is 14 residues long. The J segment lost 4 bases and the V segment lost 5 bases, leaving 7 bases of the junction unmatched. CDR3 DNA sequence: TGTGCCAGCAGTCCCCGCCCTAGCGGGTACGAGCAGTACTTC. This codes for CASSPRPSGYEQYF.

The chain employs TRBV9 and TRBJ2-1; 11 nucleotides agree with TRBD2. Germline values: CDR1 SGDLS, CDR2 YYNGEE. The CDR3 spans 18 residues. V gave up 4 bases and J gave up 1 base; unmatched junction bases: 10. In nucleotides, the CDR3 is TGTGCCAGCAGCACATCCGGTAGGACTAGCGGGTCCTACAATGAGCAGTTCTTC. The encoded protein is CASSTSGRTSGSYNEQFF.

This chain uses TRBV14 with TRBJ1-5; D remains unclear. Germline lookup yields CDR1 SGHDN and CDR2 FVKESK. V was shortened by 4 bases and J by 7 bases, with 11 bases between the two germline ends. The CDR3 covers 13 residues. The CDR3 nucleotides are TGTGCCAGCAGCCGAGGCGACGGACAGCCCCAGCATTTT. Protein: CASSRGDGQPQHF.

This chain joins TRBV29-1 and TRBJ2-3, with a weak D call TRBD2 (5 bases). Per germline, CDR1 SQVTM and CDR2 ANQGSEA. The ends were cut back, 3 bases at V and 5 bases at J, with 18 bases in the middle. This CDR3 is 15 amino acids long. CDR3 coding DNA: TGCAGCGTTGAGGATGCGGCTAGCCTGGGAGATACGCAGTATTTT. Its translation is CSVEDAASLGDTQYF.